Sequencing of this TCR beta chain was carried out in a study of neoadjuvant anti-PD-1 for oral cavity cancer. Study-wide context: Around day 43, patients without progression received a fourth nivolumab dose before surgery. Study-wide results and limits: Treg/Th17 ratio rose with pretreatment blood and fell with post-treatment tumor TCRbeta clonality. TCR analyses covered only a few patients per response group.

As for time point: after neoadjuvant nivolumab, at surgical resection. The patients had HPV-negative, locally advanced oral cavity squamous cell carcinoma. With respect to this clone: Its specificity is unknown.

Germline lookup yields CDR1 SGHRS and CDR2 YFSETQ. The CDR3 covers 16 residues. The V and J ends lost 1 base and 4 bases, in that order; junction bases with no gene match: 4. Clones were read by immunoSEQ multiplex PCR, and TCRdb kept only the in-frame ones, dropping some. This sample has around 21,000 clones, with around 43% found just once. The chain carries TRBV5-1 and TRBJ2-2, with 10 bases aligning to TRBD1. The clonotype comes from a person between 35 and 79 years old with oral cavity squamous cell carcinoma. The sample here was tumor tissue, taken after nivolumab (anti-PD-1) treatment. Written as DNA, the CDR3 is TGCGCCAGCAGCTTGTTTGGGACAGGGGCCACCGGGGAGCTGTTTTTT. It encodes CASSLFGTGATGELFF.